This T cell receptor beta chain was captured by sequencing in a study of T cell responses to AZD1222 COVID-19 vaccine. TCRdb's copy holds only in-frame clones and misses some; the assay was immunoSEQ multiplex PCR. The table includes about 80,000 clones, 75% to 90% detected once. CDR3 length: 13 amino acids. Germline V gene lookup returns CDR1 MGHRA and CDR2 YSYEKL. V lost 2 bases and J 6 bases, leaving 11 bases between the germline ends. Study results and limitations: Repertoires were obtained solely post-peak T cell response.

Sample share makes this clone medium-sized. Its antigen is unidentified. The sequenced sample was peripheral blood, obtained 28 days after the second AZD1222 dose. V is TRBV4-1 and J is TRBJ2-7; D not resolved. The TCR originated in an adult who received the AZD1222 COVID-19 vaccine. This CDR3 reads CASSQLEAAEQYF. The CDR3 DNA sequence: TGCGCCAGCAGCCAACTAGAAGCAGCCGAGCAGTACTTC.